The present TCR beta chain was sequenced within a study of response to subunit inactivated influenza vaccine. Study-level points and caveats: New T cells are recruited in small numbers by each seasonal influenza vaccination, according to the authors' suggestion.

CDR3 size: 14 residues. Trimming took off 7 bases at V and 2 bases at J, with 9 bases between the two ends. The V gene's germline CDR1 is MDHEN and CDR2 SYDVKM. TCRdb recomputed calls from the RT-PCR reads with MiXCR, one row per CDR3 protein. Among about 650,000 distinct CDR3 sequences listed, less than 20% were seen once. On this clonotype itself: Its antigen is undetermined.

The clonotype comes from a man aged 50-59 years who received an inactivated influenza vaccine. The chain combines TRBV28 with TRBJ2-6, with D tentatively TRBD2 (6 bases). Specimen: PBMCs from blood, collected approximately 13 days after vaccination. For the CDR3, the DNA is TGTGCCAGCACAACGGGGGCTGGGGCCAACGTCCTGACTTTC. Its translation: CASTTGAGANVLTF.